This entry lists 3 T cell receptor beta chains sequenced from one sample in a study of identical twins. TCRdb re-called the 5' RACE reads with MiXCR, one entry per CDR3 protein. The data hold around 530,000 distinct CDR3 sequences, with approximately 16% observed a single time. Another study also made use of these data, one on yellow fever vaccine responses in identical twins.

Sequencing was done on a sample of CD4+ T cells sorted from blood. These receptors all stem from a woman aged 18-29 years in good health.

This clonotype was counted between two and nine times. The chain joins TRBV10-3 to TRBJ1-5; 7 positions match TRBD1. The CDR3 runs 14 residues. The V segment lost 0 bases and the J segment 4 bases; nucleotides outside the gene matches: 0. CDR1 and CDR2 from the germline V gene are ENHRY and SYGVKD. CDR3 DNA sequence: TGTGCCATCAGTGAGTCGGGACAGAATCAGCCCCAGCATTTT. Translation gives CAISESGQNQPQHF.

This clonotype was detected only a few times. This chain joins TRBV3-1 and TRBJ1-4; no firm D call. Per germline, CDR1 LGHDT and CDR2 YNNKEL (reference sequence). The CDR3 has 16 residues. Trimming took 1 base from V and 8 from J, leaving 17 bases between them. This CDR3 is CASSQAGRTLREKLFF. The CDR3 DNA reads TGTGCCAGCAGCCAAGCGGGCCGTACCCTCAGGGAAAAACTGTTTTTT.

The table lists this clonotype with a few counts. The rearrangement joins TRBV24-1 to TRBJ2-2, with D possibly TRBD2 on 6 matching bases. Trimming pared 7 bases from V and 6 bases from J, leaving 11 bases between. Germline CDR1 is KGHDR and CDR2 is SFDVKD. This CDR3 region has 13 residues. The CDR3 loop reads CATRTRDSGELFF. The CDR3 DNA sequence: TGTGCCACCAGAACCAGGGACTCCGGGGAGCTGTTTTTT.